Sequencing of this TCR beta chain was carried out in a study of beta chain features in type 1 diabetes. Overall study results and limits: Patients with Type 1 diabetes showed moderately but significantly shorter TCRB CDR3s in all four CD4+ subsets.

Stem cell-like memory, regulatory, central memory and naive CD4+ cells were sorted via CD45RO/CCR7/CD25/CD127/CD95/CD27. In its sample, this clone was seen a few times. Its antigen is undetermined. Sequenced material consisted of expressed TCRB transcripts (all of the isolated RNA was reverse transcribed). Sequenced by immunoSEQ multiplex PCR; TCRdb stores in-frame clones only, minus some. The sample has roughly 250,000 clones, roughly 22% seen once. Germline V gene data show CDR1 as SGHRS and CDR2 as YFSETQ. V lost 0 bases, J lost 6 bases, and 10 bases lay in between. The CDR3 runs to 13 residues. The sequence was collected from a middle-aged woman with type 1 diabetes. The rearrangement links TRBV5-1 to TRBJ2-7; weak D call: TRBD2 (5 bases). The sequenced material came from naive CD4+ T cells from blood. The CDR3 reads CASSLGGSREQYF. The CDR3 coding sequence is TGCGCCAGCAGCTTGGGAGGGTCGCGCGAGCAGTACTTC.